This T cell receptor (beta chain) was recorded in a study of cytomegalovirus exposure and HLA in healthy donors (dated by TCRdb to about 2017). The study in broad terms: A later analysis indicated that the 120 validation repertoires were generated on the platform also employed for the 650 to 850 repertoires of the first cohort. The study aimed to test whether signatures of past pathogen exposure could be identified by cataloging public T cell receptors. In addition to the first cohort of 666 subjects, a separate validation cohort of approximately 130 different subjects was used. To predict cytomegalovirus infection status, the study combined high-throughput TCR immunosequencing, statistical association of individual TCRs with disease status, and machine learning.

Turning to this clone: The clone's antigen remains unknown. Base qualities are missing; no much larger clone stands one base away.

The library was produced with the immunoSEQ multiplex PCR assay. The paper's data handling went like this. A statistical classification framework was built for diagnosing cytomegalovirus status from the catalog of TCR beta chain sequences. In its TCRdb copy, this immuneACCESS table keeps in-frame sequences only and misses some clones. Where compared with another copy, unresolved V genes explain less than half of these, and the others have no known cause. That table furnishes V, J and clone size, whereas the DNA furnished D and trimming. The sample records roughly 150,000 clones, approximately 82% of which are singletons. The ten largest clones add up to just under 30% of the sample. Separate from the roughly 650-subject first cohort, the validation cohort of about 120 subjects was the group to which the donors belonged. Broad study findings and their caveats: It was suggested by the authors that the approach could potentially be generalized to other disease states and immunological phenotypes. A later analysis lacked HLA typing for the validation cohort, so it scored co-occurrence in that cohort across all 110 or so repertoires. In vitro tests confirmed that a few of the cytomegalovirus-associated TCR beta chains recognize cytomegalovirus antigens. The study gave a list of 150 to 200 TCR beta chains associated with cytomegalovirus. Across donors, most TCR sequences were observed very rarely, whereas some public TCRs were present in many individuals. A later analysis found that TCRs clustered in the first cohort also tended to co-occur in the 120 or so validation repertoires, with 90% to 95% of cluster scores above 0. The classifier was reported to diagnose cytomegalovirus status with high specificity and sensitivity in both the original cohort and the validation cohort.

The germline V and J ends show losses of 3 bases and 3 bases respectively, and no gene match explains 3 bases of the junction. Measured from the cysteine to the phenylalanine, the CDR3 is 14 residues long. The CDR3 DNA has 42 bases and is translated from base 1. The germline V gene yields SGDLS for CDR1 and YYNGEE for CDR2. Recombination connected TRBV9 to TRBJ1-2, and 9 junctional nucleotides match TRBD1. Sequences were obtained from PBMCs. The receptor was isolated from a man aged 25-45 years in good health and CMV-seropositive. Here the CDR3 is given as CASSGGQGYYGYTF. The sequenced DNA: TGTGCCAGCAGCGGGGGACAGGGCTACTATGGCTACACCTTC.